Listed below are T cell receptor beta chains from one sample, sequenced in a study of beta chain features in type 1 diabetes. Sequenced by immunoSEQ multiplex PCR; TCRdb stores in-frame clones only, minus some. The table includes fewer than 200,000 clones, roughly an eighth detected once. Source material: central memory CD4+ T cells from blood. Source of these receptors: a woman between 18 and 29 years old in good health. CDR3s include the opening cysteine and the closing phenylalanine or tryptophan.

15 TRBJ2-3 TRBV5-4 CASSLVSTSTDTQYF
13 TRBJ2-1 TRBV30 CACIAGNYNEQFF
16 TRBJ2-5 TRBV4-1 CASSQKTSSFGETQYF
12 TRBJ2-1 TRBV30 CAWSKDRGGQFF
15 TRBJ2-5 TRBV5-6 CASSSSAGGRETQYF
15 TRBJ2-1 TRBV18 CASSPGASSYNEQFF
14 TRBJ1-1 TRBV28 CASSFLARTAEAFF
16 TRBJ2-1 TRBV28 CASSFQGSGVYNEQFF
14 TRBJ1-1 TRBV28 CASSLPTGADEAFF
13 TRBJ2-3 TRBV28 CASRLQSTDTQYF
17 TRBJ2-7 TRBV18 CASSTGLAGGLSYEQYF
14 TRBJ1-1 TRBV6-4 CASSQTATGAAAFF
16 TRBJ2-3 TRBV18 CASSRGQGVNADTQYF
14 TRBJ1-2 TRBV5-1 CASSPGDRFYGYTF
15 TRBJ2-1 TRBV15 CATSRGTSGNNEQFF
16 TRBJ2-5 TRBV7-9 CASSLGLGYVQETQYF
16 TRBJ2-5 TRBV7-2 CASSATGTGGAETQYF
15 TRBJ1-4 TRBV5-6 CASSWGQGIIEKLFF
17 TRBJ1-2 TRBV28 CASSFTGGHISNYGYTF
14 TRBJ2-1 TRBV10-1 CASGGASSYNEQFF
15 TRBJ2-7 TRBV5-6 CASSPPPTGVYEQYF
16 TRBJ2-3 TRBV5-1 CASRGQGSVGTDTQYF
17 TRBJ2-2 TRBV4-2 CASSQRDSSSFTGELFF
15 TRBJ2-1 TRBV11-2 CASSLDTRFQGEQFF
14 TRBJ2-3 TRBV6-1 CASSGGLVSDTQYF
14 TRBJ2-7 TRBV7-2 CASSLDQGSGRRYF
14 TRBJ2-7 TRBV9 CASSPGTSPYEQYF
16 TRBJ1-2 TRBV4-2 CASSQVDDRRGDGYTF
15 TRBJ2-5 TRBV5-4 CASSSGTSGQETQYF
14 TRBJ2-1 TRBV29-1 CSVHISGRGNEQFF
16 TRBJ1-1 TRBV5-8 CASSRYRGPGNTEAFF
15 TRBJ2-1 TRBV7-9 CASSSLGLYDNEQFF
16 TRBJ2-1 TRBV9 CASSLIAGGPYNEQFF
16 TRBJ1-5 TRBV10-3 CAISDLRVNGNQPQHF
15 TRBJ1-2 TRBV30 CAWTWGLYGGGGYTF
14 TRBJ2-7 TRBV21-1 CAPVGPGQKYEQYF
17 TRBJ2-1 TRBV7-9 CASSLAALGLAGDEQFF
13 TRBJ1-1 TRBV5-4 CASSLDRGTEAFF
14 TRBJ1-6 TRBV2 CAITYRDRGTPLHF
17 TRBJ2-1 TRBV18 CASSRTTSGSSSNEQFF
15 TRBJ2-3 TRBV7-3 CASSSTSGRTDTQYF
16 TRBJ2-5 TRBV7-9 CASSRSGQGTQETQYF
12 TRBJ1-2 TRBV9 CASSVTGYGYTF
15 TRBJ1-2 TRBV6-5 CASIPDRSSGYGYTF
14 TRBJ2-7 TRBV7-9 CASRRQGDSYEQYF
17 TRBJ2-3 TRBV10-3 CAISESPAGGSTDTQYF
15 TRBJ1-5 TRBV7-2 CASSLDLGASQPQHF
14 TRBJ1-2 TRBV5-5 CASSTTGGNYGYTF
13 TRBJ1-2 TRBV5-1 CASSPTGAEGYTF
16 TRBJ1-1 TRBV30 CAWKSTGGRMNTEAFF
12 TRBJ1-2 TRBV10-2 CASSETGLGYTF
16 TRBJ2-7 TRBV7-3 CASSLDRSGRPYEQYF
13 TRBJ1-1 TRBV11-1 CASSLSVNTEAFF
16 TRBJ1-4 TRBV19 CASKSERRRANEKLFF
14 TRBJ2-1 TRBV5-6 CASSWDRASNEQFF
16 TRBJ2-5 TRBV7-2 CASSLTSGRVRETQYF
14 TRBJ2-2 TRBV2 CASRILLANGELFF
15 TRBJ2-7 TRBV6-5 CASSPGTSGSYEQYF